The 25 T cell receptor beta chains given below trace back to one sample, sequenced in a study of breast tumors, draining lymph nodes, adjacent tissues. In TCRdb, the multiplex PCR reads were re-called with MiXCR into one record per CDR3 protein. The repertoire holds under 350,000 distinct CDR3 sequences, with 30% as singletons. The lymph nodes were axillary draining lymph nodes from breast cancer patients. Sample: axillary lymph node tissue. The receptors were gathered from a female donor with breast cancer. Some clones in this sample may be carry-over from other donors' samples.

In the case of this clonotype: A read error is possible here, since a much larger clone lies one base away. CDR3 amino acids: CSVTRGNSPPHF. The CDR3 region has the DNA TGCAGTGTAACCCGTGGCAATTCACCCCCCCACTTT. The gene calls are TRBV20-1 and TRBJ1-6; D call uncertain. The CDR3 has 12 residues. Germline V lookup: CDR1 DFQATT, CDR2 SNEGSKA (reference sequence).

This clonotype has a count of ten or more. This chain connects TRBV12-3 or TRBV12-4 to TRBJ1-2, with D tentatively TRBD1 (6 bases). The CDR3 extends over 13 amino acids. With 5 bases removed from V and 4 bases from J, the gap between germline ends came to 11 bases. As DNA, the CDR3 is TGTGCCAGCAGTAACAGGGTCACCTATGGCTACACCTTC. Amino acids: CASSNRVTYGYTF.

This clonotype was recorded at least ten times. V gene TRBV20-1 combines with J gene TRBJ2-5; possible D gene TRBD2, 6 bases. The V and J ends lost 6 bases and 1 base respectively, with 15 bases between them. This CDR3 is 14 amino acids long. Per the germline V gene, CDR1 is DFQATT and CDR2 is SNEGSKA (reference sequence). The CDR3 region is CSALPGASQETQYF. In DNA form, the CDR3 reads TGCAGTGCCTTACCGGGAGCTAGCCAAGAGACCCAGTACTTC.

Note on this clonotype: A much larger clonotype is one base distant, so this may be a read error. The chain couples TRBV11-3 to TRBJ2-3; D unresolved. V was clipped by 7 bases and J by 5 bases, with 7 bases between them. Looked up from germline, CDR1 is SGHNT and CDR2 is YENEEA. The CDR3 is made up of 11 amino acids. The CDR3 loop is CASKLRDTQYF. As DNA, the CDR3 is TGTGCCAGCAAGCTAAGAGATACGCAGTATTTT.

This clonotype was seen more than once but under ten times. A read error may be the cause here, since a much bigger clone is one base away. The rearrangement links TRBV2 to TRBJ2-7; tentative D call: TRBD1 (6 bases). The CDR3 contains 13 residues. The germline CDR1 and CDR2 sequences are SNHLY and FYNNEI. Deletions cut 6 bases from V and 4 bases from J, with 13 bases between. CDR3 protein: CASRTGTLYEQYF. The DNA of the CDR3 is TGTGCCAGCAGAACCGGGACACTATACGAGCAGTACTTC.

This clonotype was counted a single time. J is TRBJ2-7 and V is TRBV10-2; 8 bases are a match to TRBD1. The J call may be faulty, since TRBJ1-2 better matches the DNA end. The CDR3 is 13 residues long. Germline V CDR1 and CDR2: WSHSY, SAAADI. The CDR3 DNA is TGCGCCAGCTTCCCGACAGGGGATTACGGCTACACCTTC. This gives the protein CASFPTGDYGYTF.

In the case of this clonotype: A much larger clone differs from this one at a single base, so this may be a read error. This chain connects TRBV5-1 to TRBJ1-4; 7 bases line up with TRBD1. This CDR3 has 14 residues. Germline lookup yields CDR1 SGHRS and CDR2 YFSETQ. V lost 4 bases to trimming and J lost 6 bases; unmatched junction nucleotides: 6. The CDR3 is CASSARQGDEKLFF. CDR3 sequence (DNA): TGCGCCAGCAGCGCAAGACAGGGCGATGAAAAACTGTTTTTT.

J is TRBJ1-6 and V is TRBV25-1; D ambiguous. The CDR3 covers 12 residues. The ends were cut back, 3 bases at V and 17 bases at J, with 14 bases in the middle. Germline lookup yields CDR1 MGHDK and CDR2 SYGVNS. CDR3 amino acids: CASSDGRARFHF. The CDR3 nucleotides are TGTGCCAGCAGTGACGGGAGGGCGAGATTCCACTTT.

The CDR3 here is CASSMVSKSGGANVLTF. As DNA, the CDR3 is TGTGCCAGCAGCATGGTTTCTAAAAGTGGAGGGGCCAACGTCCTGACTTTC. The rearrangement links TRBV5-4 to TRBJ2-6; no reliable D call. This CDR3 region has 17 residues. The ends were cut back, 4 bases at V and 4 bases at J, with 18 bases in the middle. Per germline, CDR1 SGHNT and CDR2 YYREEE (reference sequence).

This chain links TRBV29-1 with TRBJ2-1; 12 bases match TRBD2. V lost 6 bases, J lost 8 bases, and 2 bases stayed unmatched. This CDR3 contains 12 residues. Germline CDR1 SQVTM, CDR2 ANQGSEA. The CDR3 DNA is TGCAGCGTCGCTAGCGGGAGGGATGAGCAGTTCTTC. Its translation: CSVASGRDEQFF.

The sample holds many counts of this clonotype. V is TRBV19 and J is TRBJ1-5, with D hard to call. V lost 9 bases and J 3 bases, leaving 12 bases between the germline ends. The CDR3 consists of 13 residues. Looked up from germline, CDR1 is LNHDA and CDR2 is SQIVND (reference sequence). CDR3: CASEQSPNQPQHF. The DNA for the CDR3 is TGTGCCAGCGAGCAGAGCCCCAATCAGCCCCAGCATTTT. The complete variable domain, with remaining parts taken from reference TRBV19 and TRBJ1-5, reads DGGITQSPKYLFRKEGQNVTLSCEQNLNHDAMYWYRQDPGQGLRLIYYSQIVNDFQKGDIAEGYSVSREKKESFPLTVTSAQKNPTAFYLCASEQSPNQPQHFGDGTRLSIL.

The table lists this clonotype with a few counts. This rearrangement joins TRBV27 to TRBJ1-3; D is unclear. The germline V gene encodes CDR1 MNHEY and CDR2 SMNVEV (reference sequence). This CDR3 has 18 residues. Deletions cut 2 bases from V and 0 bases from J, with 17 bases between. CDR3 DNA: TGTGCCAGCAGTTTAATAGGCCATCCCACTCTCTCTGGAAACACCATATATTTT. Translated: CASSLIGHPTLSGNTIYF.

Notes on this clonotype: Possible read error: a much larger clone is one base away. The V and J genes are TRBV20-1 and TRBJ2-1; D perhaps matches TRBD1 (5 bases). The CDR3 length is 14 residues. The germline V gene encodes CDR1 DFQATT and CDR2 SNEGSKA (reference sequence). The V and J ends lost 4 bases and 6 bases respectively, with 16 bases between them. The CDR3 DNA is TGCAGTGCTATGGGGCAGCTCACCTGCAATGAGCAGTTCTTC. Protein sequence: CSAMGQLTCNEQFF.

Many counts were recorded for this clonotype. The rearrangement links TRBV7-2 to TRBJ2-2, with D uncertain. The CDR3 is 17 residues long. V was pared by 2 bases and J by 0 bases, with 13 bases between. The V gene's germline CDR1 is SGHTA and CDR2 FQGNSA. The CDR3 region is CASSLFALPANTGELFF. The CDR3 DNA follows: TGTGCCAGCAGCTTATTTGCCCTACCGGCGAACACCGGGGAGCTGTTTTTT.

The chain is built from TRBV20-1 and TRBJ1-5; D might be TRBD1 (5 bases). V was clipped by 6 bases and J by 5 bases, with 17 bases between them. There are 14 residues in the CDR3. Germline V gene sequence: CDR1 DFQATT, CDR2 SNEGSKA (reference sequence). The CDR3, as DNA: TGCAGTGCAGCGGGGGGGTACGCGGATCAGCCCCAGCATTTT. Encoded protein: CSAAGGYADQPQHF.

This clonotype was recorded at least ten times. This chain uses TRBV11-3 with TRBJ1-2; 7 bases are shared with TRBD1. Trimming at V came to 5 bases and at J to 2 bases, leaving 8 bases not matched to a gene. The CDR3 runs to 15 residues. The germline V gene encodes CDR1 SGHNT and CDR2 YENEEA. The CDR3 DNA is TGTGCCAGCAGCCTCCAACCACAGGGGAACTATGGCTACACCTTC. Its protein product is CASSLQPQGNYGYTF.

This chain uses TRBV27 with TRBJ2-1; D perhaps matches TRBD2 (6 bases). Germline CDR1 and CDR2: MNHEY and SMNVEV (reference sequence). The CDR3 loop spans 16 amino acids. V gave up 4 bases and J gave up 8 bases, with 21 bases separating them. This CDR3 is CASSSPAGNRWDEQFF. For the CDR3, the DNA is TGTGCCAGCAGTTCCCCCGCGGGGAATAGATGGGATGAGCAGTTCTTC.

The chain has TRBV28 and TRBJ1-2; D call uncertain. Germline lookup yields CDR1 MDHEN and CDR2 SYDVKM. V lost 2 bases, J lost 4 bases, and 17 bases lay in between. The CDR3 totals 16 residues. CDR3 sequence reads: CASSLGPGLTVYGYTF. In DNA form, the CDR3 reads TGTGCCAGCAGTTTAGGACCCGGACTTACCGTCTATGGCTACACCTTC.

The chain combines TRBV9 with TRBJ1-6, with TRBD1 identical over 8 bases. Germline assignment: CDR1 SGDLS and CDR2 YYNGEE. Trimming cost V 4 bases and J 7 bases; bases outside gene matches: 4. The CDR3 has 14 amino acids. CDR3 sequence: CASSRRTGNSPLHF. The CDR3 region has the DNA TGTGCCAGCAGCAGACGGACAGGGAATTCACCCCTCCACTTT.

This clonotype showed up just a few times. CDR3 coding DNA: TGTGCCAGCTCACCTGGGCGGAAAGCGGAAGGAGGTGCTACGCAGTATTTT. It encodes CASSPGRKAEGGATQYF. This chain links TRBV18 with TRBJ2-3; TRBD2 might be the D (5 bases). CDR1 is KGHSH, CDR2 LQKENI, per germline. The CDR3 is made up of 17 amino acids. The ends were cut back, 3 bases at V and 8 bases at J, with 24 bases in the middle. Using reference TRBV18 and TRBJ2-3 for the parts outside the CDR3, the full variable domain is NAGVMQNPRHLVRRRGQEARLRCSPMKGHSHVYWYRQLPEEGLKFMVYLQKENIIDESGMPKERFSAEFPKEGPSILRIQQVVRGDSAAYFCASSPGRKAEGGATQYFGPGTRLTVL.

This clonotype was observed at least ten times. The chain recombines TRBV6-1 with TRBJ2-6; perhaps TRBD1 as D (6 bases). Germline V gene sequence: CDR1 MNHNS, CDR2 SASEGT. Trimming took off 7 bases at V and 0 bases at J, with 16 bases between the two ends. CDR3 size: 17 residues. The CDR3 is CASTRRLDSSGANVLTF. The CDR3 bases are TGTGCCAGCACCCGTCGTCTGGACAGCTCTGGGGCCAACGTCCTGACTTTC.

Remarks on this clonotype: This may come from a read error, since a much larger clone is one base off. The chain combines TRBV5-8 with TRBJ1-2; 9 nucleotides agree with TRBD1. V was clipped by 7 bases and J by 2 bases; unmatched bases: 6. Germline V CDR1 and CDR2: SGHTS, YDEGEE. The length of the CDR3 is 14 residues. The CDR3 spells CASGTGNANYGYTF. The CDR3, as DNA: TGTGCCAGCGGGACAGGGAACGCAAACTATGGCTACACCTTC.

This clonotype was seen repeatedly, ten times or more. V and J are TRBV20-1 and TRBJ2-5; D may be TRBD1 or TRBD2 (7 bases each). This CDR3 is 12 amino acids long. Germline V CDR1 and CDR2: DFQATT, SNEGSKA (reference sequence). V was clipped by 5 bases and J by 4 bases, with 11 bases between them. In nucleotides, the CDR3 is TGCAGTGCTCGCAGGGGGGGAGAGACCCAGTACTTC. This codes for CSARRGGETQYF.

As to this clonotype: A much larger clone differs from this one at a single base, so this may be a read error. In this CDR3 the conserved last residue, phenylalanine or tryptophan, is missing, so a read error is likely. The chain has TRBV7-2 and TRBJ1-2; D gene unclear. The germline gives CDR1 SGHTA, CDR2 FQGNSA. The CDR3 length is 14 residues. V shed 1 base and J shed 1 base, with 7 bases lying between them. The CDR3 DNA reads TGTGCCAGCAGCTTAGTGGCGGGTAACTATGGCTACACCCTC. Protein sequence: CASSLVAGNYGYTL.

About this clonotype: This may stem from a read error, because a much larger clone lies one nucleotide away. The CDR3 reads CASSHPSGRNNEQFF. DNA for the CDR3: TGCGCCAGCAGCCATCCTAGCGGGAGAAACAATGAGCAGTTCTTC. The chain couples TRBV4-1 to TRBJ2-1; 10 bases align to TRBD2. Germline V CDR1 and CDR2: MGHRA, YSYEKL. The junction had 4 bases not matched to a gene; V was cut back by 3 bases and J by 5 bases. The CDR3 consists of 15 residues.